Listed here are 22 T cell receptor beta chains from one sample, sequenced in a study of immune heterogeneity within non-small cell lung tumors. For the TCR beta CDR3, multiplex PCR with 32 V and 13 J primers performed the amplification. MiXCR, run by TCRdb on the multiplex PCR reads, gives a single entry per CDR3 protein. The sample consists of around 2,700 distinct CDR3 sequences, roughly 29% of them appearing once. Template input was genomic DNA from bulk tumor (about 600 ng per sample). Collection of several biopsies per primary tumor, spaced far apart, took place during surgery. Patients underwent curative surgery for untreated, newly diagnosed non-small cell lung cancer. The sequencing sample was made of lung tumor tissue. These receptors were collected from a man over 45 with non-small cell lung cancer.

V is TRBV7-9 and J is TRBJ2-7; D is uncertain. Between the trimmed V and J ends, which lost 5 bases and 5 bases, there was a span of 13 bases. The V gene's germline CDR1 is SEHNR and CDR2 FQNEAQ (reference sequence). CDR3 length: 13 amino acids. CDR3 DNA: TGTGCCAGCAGCATCAACTCACACCACGAGCAGTACTTC. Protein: CASSINSHHEQYF.

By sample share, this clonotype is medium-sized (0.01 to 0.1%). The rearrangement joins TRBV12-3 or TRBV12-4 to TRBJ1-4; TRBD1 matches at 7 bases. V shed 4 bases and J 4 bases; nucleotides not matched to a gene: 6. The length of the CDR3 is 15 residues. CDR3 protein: CASSSRQGYNEKLFF. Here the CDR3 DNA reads TGTGCCAGCAGTTCAAGACAGGGTTATAATGAAAAACTGTTTTTT.

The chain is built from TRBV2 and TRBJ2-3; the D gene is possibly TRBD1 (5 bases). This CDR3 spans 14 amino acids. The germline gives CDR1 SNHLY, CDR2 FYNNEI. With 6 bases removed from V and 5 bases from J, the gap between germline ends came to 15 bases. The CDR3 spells CASRNPRVIDTQYF. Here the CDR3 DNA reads TGTGCCAGCAGGAACCCCAGGGTTATAGATACGCAGTATTTT. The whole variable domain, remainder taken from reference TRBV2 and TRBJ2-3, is EPEVTQTPSHQVTQMGQEVILRCVPISNHLYFYWYRQILGQKVEFLVSFYNNEISEKSEIFDDQFSVERPDGSNFTLKIRSTKLEDSAMYFCASRNPRVIDTQYFGPGTRLTVL.

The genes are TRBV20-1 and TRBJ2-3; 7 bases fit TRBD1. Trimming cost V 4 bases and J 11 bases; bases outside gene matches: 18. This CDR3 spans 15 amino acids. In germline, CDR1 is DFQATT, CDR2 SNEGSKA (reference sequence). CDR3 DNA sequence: TGCAGTGCTACCCGGGACAGCATGGCCGTAATAGGGCAGTATTTT. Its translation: CSATRDSMAVIGQYF.

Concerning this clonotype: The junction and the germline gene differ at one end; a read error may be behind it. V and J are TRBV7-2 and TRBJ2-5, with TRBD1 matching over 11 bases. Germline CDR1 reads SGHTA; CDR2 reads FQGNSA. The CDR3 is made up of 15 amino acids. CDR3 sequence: CASSSVGQGVETQYF. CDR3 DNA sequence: TGTGCCAGCAGCTCGGTGGGACAGGGGGTTGAGACCCAATACTTC.

The CDR3 DNA sequence: TGTGCCAGCAGCGCCCGGGACAGCACTGAAGCTTTCTTT. Translating gives CASSARDSTEAFF. V and J are TRBV9 and TRBJ1-1, with 7 bases that match TRBD1. Per germline, CDR1 SGDLS and CDR2 YYNGEE. V lost 3 bases, J lost 4 bases, and 3 bases stayed unmatched. There are 13 residues in the CDR3.

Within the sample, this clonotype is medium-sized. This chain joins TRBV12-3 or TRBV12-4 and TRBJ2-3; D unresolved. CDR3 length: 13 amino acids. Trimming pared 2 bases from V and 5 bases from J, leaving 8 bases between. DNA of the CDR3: TGTGCCAGCAGTTTACTTGAGATAGATACGCAGTATTTT. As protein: CASSLLEIDTQYF.

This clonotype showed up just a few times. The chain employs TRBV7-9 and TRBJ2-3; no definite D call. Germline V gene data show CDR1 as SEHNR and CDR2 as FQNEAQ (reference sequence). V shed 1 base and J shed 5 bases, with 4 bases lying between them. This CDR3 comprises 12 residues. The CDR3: CASSLDIDTQYF. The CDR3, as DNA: TGTGCCAGCAGCTTAGATATAGATACGCAGTATTTT.

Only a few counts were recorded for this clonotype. CDR3 bases: TGCGCCAGCAGCGGGGGAACGGACAGGGTTAATTCACCCCTCCACTTT. This gives the protein CASSGGTDRVNSPLHF. This chain links TRBV5-1 with TRBJ1-6; 8 positions agree with TRBD1. The junction had 9 bases not matched to a gene; V was cut back by 4 bases and J by 6 bases. CDR1 SGHRS and CDR2 YFSETQ come from the germline V gene. The CDR3 has 16 amino acids.

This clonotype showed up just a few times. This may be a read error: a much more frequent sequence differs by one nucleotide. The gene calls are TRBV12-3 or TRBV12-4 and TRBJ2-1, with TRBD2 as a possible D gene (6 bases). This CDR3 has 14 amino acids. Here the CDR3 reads CVSSLPSAYNEQFF. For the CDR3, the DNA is TGTGTCAGCAGTTTACCTAGCGCCTACAATGAGCAGTTCTTC.

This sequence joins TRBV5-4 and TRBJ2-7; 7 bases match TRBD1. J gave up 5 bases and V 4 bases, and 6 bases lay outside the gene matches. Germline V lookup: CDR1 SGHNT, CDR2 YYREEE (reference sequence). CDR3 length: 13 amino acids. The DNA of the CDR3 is TGTGCCAGCAGCCAGACAGGGAGCAACGAGCAGTACTTC. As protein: CASSQTGSNEQYF.

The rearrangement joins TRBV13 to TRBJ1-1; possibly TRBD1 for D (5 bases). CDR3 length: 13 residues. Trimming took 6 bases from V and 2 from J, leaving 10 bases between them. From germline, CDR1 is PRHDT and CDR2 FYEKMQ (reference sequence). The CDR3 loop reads CASRSTGNTEAFF. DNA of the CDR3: TGTGCCAGCAGATCAACAGGTAACACTGAAGCTTTCTTT.

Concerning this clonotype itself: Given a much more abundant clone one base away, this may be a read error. CDR3 bases: TGTGCCTGCAGCCAAGTCTTAGGAGATGAGCAGTTCTTC. It specifies CACSQVLGDEQFF. This chain connects TRBV14 to TRBJ2-1; D call uncertain. Germline V CDR1 and CDR2: SGHDN, FVKESK. The CDR3 runs 13 residues.

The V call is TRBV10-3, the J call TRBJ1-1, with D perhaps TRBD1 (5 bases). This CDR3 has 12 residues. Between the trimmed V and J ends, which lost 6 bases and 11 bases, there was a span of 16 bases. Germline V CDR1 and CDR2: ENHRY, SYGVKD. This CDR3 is CAISQGPAGAFF. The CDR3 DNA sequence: TGTGCCATCAGCCAGGGTCCGGCGGGGGCTTTCTTT.

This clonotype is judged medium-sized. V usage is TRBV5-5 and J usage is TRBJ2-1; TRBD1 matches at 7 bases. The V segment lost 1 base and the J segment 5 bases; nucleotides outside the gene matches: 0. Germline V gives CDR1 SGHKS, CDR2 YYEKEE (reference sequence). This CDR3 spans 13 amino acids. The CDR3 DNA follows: TGTGCCAGCAGCTTGACAGGGGACAATGAGCAGTTCTTC. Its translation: CASSLTGDNEQFF.

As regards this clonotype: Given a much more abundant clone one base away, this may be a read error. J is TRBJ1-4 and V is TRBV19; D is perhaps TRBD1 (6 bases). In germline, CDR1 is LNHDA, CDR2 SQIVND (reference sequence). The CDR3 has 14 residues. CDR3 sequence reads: CASQSGRGNEKPFF. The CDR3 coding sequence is TGTGCCAGTCAATCGGGCAGGGGTAACGAAAAACCGTTTTTT.

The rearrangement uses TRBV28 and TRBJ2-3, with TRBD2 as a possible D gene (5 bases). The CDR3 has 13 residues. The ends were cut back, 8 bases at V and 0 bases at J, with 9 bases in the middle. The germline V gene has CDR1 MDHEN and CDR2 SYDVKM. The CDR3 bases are TGTGCCAGCGAGTCGGGGAGCACAGATACGCAGTATTTT. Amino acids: CASESGSTDTQYF.

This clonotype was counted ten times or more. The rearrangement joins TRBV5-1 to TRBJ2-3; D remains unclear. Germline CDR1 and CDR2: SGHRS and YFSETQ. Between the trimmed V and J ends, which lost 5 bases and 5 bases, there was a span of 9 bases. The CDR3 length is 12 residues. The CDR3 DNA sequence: TGCGCCAGCAGTTCAGACCAAGATACGCAGTATTTT. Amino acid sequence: CASSSDQDTQYF. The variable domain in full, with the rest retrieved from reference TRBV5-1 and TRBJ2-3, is KAGVTQTPRYLIKTRGQQVTLSCSPISGHRSVSWYQQTPGQGLQFLFEYFSETQRNKGNFPGRFSGRQFSNSRSEMNVSTLELGDSALYLCASSSDQDTQYFGPGTRLTVL.

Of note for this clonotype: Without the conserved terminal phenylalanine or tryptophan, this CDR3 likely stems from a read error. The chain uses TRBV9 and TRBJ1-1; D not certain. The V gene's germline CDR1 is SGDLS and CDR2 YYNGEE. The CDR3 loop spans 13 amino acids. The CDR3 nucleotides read TGTGCCAGAAGCGTAGCAGACTACACTGAAGCTTTCCTT. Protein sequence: CARSVADYTEAFL.

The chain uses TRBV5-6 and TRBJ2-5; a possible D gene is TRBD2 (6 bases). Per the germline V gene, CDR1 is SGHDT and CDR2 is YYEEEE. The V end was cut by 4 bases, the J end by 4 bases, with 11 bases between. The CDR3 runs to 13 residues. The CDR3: CASSPRDLETQYF. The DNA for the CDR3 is TGTGCCAGCAGCCCCCGGGACTTAGAGACCCAGTACTTC.

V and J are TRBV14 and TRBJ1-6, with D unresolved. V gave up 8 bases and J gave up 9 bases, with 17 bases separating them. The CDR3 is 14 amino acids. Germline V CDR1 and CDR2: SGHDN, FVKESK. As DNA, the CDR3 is TGTGCCAGCTTTCCCCCAGGAATCACTTCACCCCTCCACTTT. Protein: CASFPPGITSPLHF.

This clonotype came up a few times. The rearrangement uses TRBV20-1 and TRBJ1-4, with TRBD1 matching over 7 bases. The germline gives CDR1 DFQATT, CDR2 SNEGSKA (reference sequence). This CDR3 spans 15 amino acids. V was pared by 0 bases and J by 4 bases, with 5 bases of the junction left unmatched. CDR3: CSARDSGTDNEKLFF. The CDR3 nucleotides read TGCAGTGCTAGAGATTCGGGGACAGATAATGAAAAACTGTTTTTT.